Listed here are 26 T cell receptor beta chains from one sample, sequenced in a study of T cell clonality in common variable immunodeficiency. Assay used: immunoSEQ multiplex PCR; TCRdb lists only in-frame clones, some missing. Observed in the sample are roughly 55,000 clones, none of them singletons. Input material: peripheral blood mononuclear cells. All receptors come from a person between 18 and 75 years old in good health.

The sample holds many counts of this clone. Sequencing ends 3 residues short of the CDR3 end; the germline J gene provides the rest. The chain uses TRBV7-6 and TRBJ2-7; perhaps TRBD2 as D (5 bases). The germline CDR1 and CDR2 sequences are SGHVS and FNYEAQ. The CDR3 runs to 16 residues. V was clipped by 5 bases and J by 0 bases, with 17 bases between them. The CDR3 bases that were read are TGTGCCAGCAGCCCCGCGGCTGCGGGCGGCTCCTACGAG. It translates to CASSPAAAGGSYE. The complete CDR3 protein is CASSPAAAGGSYEQYF.

The sample holds many counts of this clone. The read is 3 residues too short to cover the CDR3 end, so that end is filled in from the germline J gene. The chain links TRBV20-1 to TRBJ2-4; TRBD1 matches 10 bases. Germline V gene sequence: CDR1 DFQATT, CDR2 SNEGSKA (reference sequence). CDR3 length: 15 amino acids. V dropped 6 bases and J dropped 2; count of bases not matched to a gene: 7. Here the CDR3 reads CSAVDRGSPKNIQYF. Partial CDR3 DNA: TGCAGTGCAGTGGACAGGGGGTCTCCCAAAAACATT.

In its sample, this clone was seen many times. The read ends 3 residues shy of where the CDR3 ends; the end is completed using the germline J gene. The chain links TRBV7-8 to TRBJ2-5; D may be TRBD1 (6 bases). CDR1 is SGHVS, CDR2 FQNEAQ, per germline. This CDR3 is built from 15 residues. Trimming removed 4 bases from V and 5 bases from J, with 17 bases in between. The sequenced CDR3 bases are TGTGCCAGCAGCTACATACAGGGTTTGGAGGAGACC. Protein product: CASSYIQGLEET. The entire CDR3 protein reads CASSYIQGLEETQYF.

This clone was counted many times. The CDR3 end is not reached by the read, which stops 3 residues before it; the germline J gene fills it in. The chain employs TRBV19 and TRBJ2-7, with 7 nucleotides matching TRBD1. The CDR3 totals 14 residues. V lost 4 bases, J lost 1 base, and 4 bases stayed unmatched. Germline V gene sequence: CDR1 LNHDA, CDR2 SQIVND (reference sequence). The CDR3 DNA, read in part, is TGTGCCAGTAGTACTACGGGACAGTCCTACGAG. As protein: CASSTTGQSYE. The complete CDR3 sequence is CASSTTGQSYEQYF.

Ten or more counts support this clone. Coverage ceases 3 residues before the CDR3 finishes, and the germline J gene fills in the end. The chain combines TRBV19 with TRBJ1-1; no reliable D call. The CDR3 sequence is 14 residues long. The germline V gene encodes CDR1 LNHDA and CDR2 SQIVND (reference sequence). Between the trimmed V and J ends, which lost 5 bases and 0 bases, there was a span of 10 bases. The chain's CDR3 is CASSAGGMNTEAFF. The DNA read from the CDR3 is TGTGCCAGTAGTGCGGGCGGAATGAACACTGAA.

Ten or more counts support this clone. The CDR3 end falls 3 residues outside the read, so it is completed with the germline J gene. The chain links TRBV20-1 to TRBJ2-7; D might be TRBD2 (6 bases). The CDR3 is made up of 12 amino acids. Germline V gene lookup returns CDR1 DFQATT and CDR2 SNEGSKA (reference sequence). V dropped 1 base and J dropped 3 bases, with 7 bases sitting between them. CDR3 DNA (partial): TGCAGTGCTAGAGCGGGACTCTACGAG. Translation: CSARAGLYE. The entire CDR3 protein is CSARAGLYEQYF.

Concerning this clone itself: The CDR3 end is not reached by the read, which stops 3 residues before it; the germline J gene fills it in. The chain combines TRBV20-1 with TRBJ2-7, with TRBD1 identical over 7 bases. V lost 3 bases to trimming and J lost 2 bases; unmatched junction nucleotides: 7. The CDR3 contains 14 residues. Germline V lookup: CDR1 DFQATT, CDR2 SNEGSKA (reference sequence). The CDR3 loop reads CSASLTGTAYEQYF. CDR3 bases read: TGCAGTGCTAGTCTTACCGGGACAGCCTACGAG.

This clone occurred many times. From the germline J gene comes the end of the CDR3, since the read stops 3 residues before it. The chain links TRBV20-1 to TRBJ2-7, with 8 bases matching TRBD2. Germline CDR1 is DFQATT and CDR2 is SNEGSKA (reference sequence). The CDR3 consists of 12 residues. V gave up 6 bases and J gave up 6 bases; unmatched junction bases: 7. CDR3 protein: CSALGLAGEQYF. The DNA read from the CDR3 is TGCAGTGCCCTCGGACTAGCCGGCGAG.

This clone showed up many times. The CDR3 extends 3 residues past the end of the read, so its final part is completed from the germline J gene. V gene TRBV5-1 combines with J gene TRBJ2-2; D might be TRBD1 (6 bases). Germline CDR1 reads SGHRS; CDR2 reads YFSETQ. The CDR3 loop spans 15 amino acids. Trimming cost V 5 bases and J 3 bases, with 14 bases left between them. The DNA read from the CDR3 is TGCGCCAGCAGTCTCTGGACAGAGCACACCGGGGAG. Translated, it gives CASSLWTEHTGE. The whole CDR3 is CASSLWTEHTGELFF.

This clone was counted many times. CDR3 DNA, as far as it was read: TGTGCCAGCAGCCGCGACAGGGCGCGCGATTATAGCAATCAGCCC. As protein: CASSRDRARDYSNQP. In full, the CDR3 reads CASSRDRARDYSNQPQHF. The genes are TRBV4-2 and TRBJ1-5; 7 bases are a match to TRBD1. Sequencing ends 3 residues short of the CDR3 end; the germline J gene provides the rest. V was clipped by 4 bases and J by 0 bases; unmatched bases: 12. This CDR3 has 18 residues. Germline values: CDR1 LGHNA, CDR2 YNFKEQ.

This clone was found many times. The read finishes 3 residues shy of the CDR3 end, and the germline J gene is used to complete it. The J gene is TRBJ2-7, the V gene TRBV5-5, with D uncertain. Per the germline V gene, CDR1 is SGHKS and CDR2 is YYEKEE (reference sequence). The CDR3 has 13 amino acids. Trimming took 2 bases from V and 2 from J, leaving 8 bases between them. Partial CDR3 DNA: TGTGCCAGCAGCTTTGCAGGTACCTACGAG. As protein: CASSFAGTYE. The entire CDR3 reads CASSFAGTYEQYF.

This clone has ten or more counts. The CDR3 is cut off 3 residues early in the read; its end comes from the germline J gene. The chain is built from TRBV20-1 and TRBJ1-2, with D unresolved. Trimming cost V 1 base and J 7 bases, with 16 bases left between them. CDR3 length equals 14 residues. Germline loops: CDR1 DFQATT, CDR2 SNEGSKA (reference sequence). The DNA read from the CDR3 is TGCAGTGCTAGAGTGCCCAGTCGGGTCGGTGGC. This encodes CSARVPSRVGG. The CDR3 in its entirety is CSARVPSRVGGYTF.

This clone was detected many times. The CDR3 is cut off 3 residues early in the read; its end comes from the germline J gene. This sequence joins TRBV28 and TRBJ2-1, with 7 bases that match TRBD2. This CDR3 comprises 16 residues. Germline CDR1 MDHEN, CDR2 SYDVKM. Unmatched junction bases numbered 14, after V lost 6 bases and J lost 6 bases. CDR3 DNA (partial): TGTGCCAGCAGCCCCTCTGGGCGGGGGACCGGCAATGAG. Protein sequence: CASSPSGRGTGNE. In full, the CDR3 reads CASSPSGRGTGNEQFF. The entire variable domain, with the rest obtained from reference TRBV28 and TRBJ2-1, is as follows: DVKVTQSSRYLVKRTGEKVFLECVQDMDHENMFWYRQDPGLGLRLIYFSYDVKMKEKGDIPEGYSVSREKKERFSLILESASTNQTSMYLCASSPSGRGTGNEQFFGPGTRLTVL.

In this sample, this clone turned up many times. The CDR3 end is not reached by the read, which stops 3 residues before it; the germline J gene fills it in. The J gene is TRBJ2-1, the V gene TRBV7-2; D is unresolved. Trimming took off 10 bases at V and 4 bases at J, with 11 bases between the two ends. The germline CDR1 and CDR2 sequences are SGHTA and FQGNSA. The CDR3 is 12 residues long. The DNA read from the CDR3 is TGTGCCATCCAGTCTTTTTACAATGAG. It codes for CAIQSFYNE. The CDR3 in full is CAIQSFYNEQFF. The full variable domain, completed using reference TRBV7-2 and TRBJ2-1, is GAGVSQSPSNKVTEKGKDVELRCDPISGHTALYWYRQSLGQGLEFLIYFQGNSAPDKSGLPSDRFSAERTGGSVSTLTIQRTQQEDSAVYLCAIQSFYNEQFFGPGTRLTVL.

This clone was seen repeatedly, ten times or more. The read terminates 3 residues before the CDR3 end, so the remaining end is supplied by the germline J gene. The chain combines TRBV7-8 with TRBJ2-5; D gene unclear. The CDR3 consists of 14 residues. V dropped 4 bases and J dropped 5 bases, with 14 bases sitting between them. Per germline, CDR1 SGHVS and CDR2 FQNEAQ. The CDR3 sequence is CASSSPIIVETQYF. CDR3 DNA, as far as it was read: TGTGCCAGCAGCTCCCCTATCATAGTGGAGACC.

This clone was observed at least ten times. The read halts 3 residues ahead of the CDR3 end, with the missing end drawn from the germline J gene. V is TRBV5-1 and J is TRBJ2-6, with 8 bases that match TRBD1. The CDR3 has 19 residues. The V gene's germline CDR1 is SGHRS and CDR2 YFSETQ. The V segment lost 0 bases and the J segment 3 bases; nucleotides outside the gene matches: 11. CDR3 DNA, as far as it was read: TGCGCCAGCAGCTTGGTCTCCCAGGGGGCAGTTTATGGGGCCAACGTC. Protein sequence: CASSLVSQGAVYGANV. The whole CDR3 region reads CASSLVSQGAVYGANVLTF.

This clone occurred many times. The read is 3 residues too short to cover the CDR3 end, so that end is filled in from the germline J gene. The V gene is TRBV20-1, the J gene TRBJ2-2; the match to TRBD2 covers 9 bases. The CDR3 loop spans 17 amino acids. The ends lost 1 base at V and 5 bases at J; junction bases unmatched: 11. Germline CDR1 reads DFQATT; CDR2 reads SNEGSKA (reference sequence). The CDR3 DNA, read in part, is TGCAGTGCTAGAGGCCTCCCAGGGAGCGGGAGGACCGGGGAG. Its translation is CSARGLPGSGRTGE. The full CDR3 protein reads CSARGLPGSGRTGELFF.

This clone was counted at least ten times. The CDR3 end lies 3 residues beyond the end of the read and is filled in from the germline J gene. This chain links TRBV6-1 with TRBJ1-6; perhaps TRBD1 as D (6 bases). Trimming cost V 4 bases and J 7 bases, with 14 bases left between them. The CDR3 contains 15 residues. Germline CDR1 and CDR2: MNHNS and SASEGT. Partial CDR3 DNA: TGTGCCAGCAGTGTGACCGGGACATTGAATTCACCC. Translated: CASSVTGTLNSP. The entire CDR3 protein is CASSVTGTLNSPLHF.

This clone was detected many times. With the read ending 3 residues before the CDR3 end, the germline J gene is used to fill in that end. The rearrangement links TRBV7-6 to TRBJ2-3; TRBD1 matches 7 bases. CDR3 size: 16 residues. CDR1 is SGHVS, CDR2 FNYEAQ, per germline. V was pared by 2 bases and J by 4 bases, with 9 bases of the junction left unmatched. Partial CDR3 DNA: TGTGCCAGCAGCTTAAGCACAGGGGCTTTGGCAGATACG. Translated: CASSLSTGALADT. The CDR3 reads in full as CASSLSTGALADTQYF.

This clone was seen only a few times. The observed sequence ends 3 residues before the CDR3 terminus, with the missing tail filled in from the germline J gene. This chain uses TRBV20-1 with TRBJ2-1; unclear D gene. V was trimmed by 7 bases and J by 2 bases, leaving 12 bases between them. The CDR3 is 13 amino acids. Germline CDR1 DFQATT, CDR2 SNEGSKA (reference sequence). CDR3 DNA, as far as it was read: TGCAGTGATACCGAAGGTACCTACAATGAG. Encoded protein: CSDTEGTYNE. In full, the CDR3 reads CSDTEGTYNEQFF.

This clone was recorded many times. The missing CDR3 end, 3 residues past where the read stops, is filled in from the germline J gene. The rearrangement uses TRBV20-1 and TRBJ1-6; TRBD1 matches 9 bases. Germline CDR1 is DFQATT and CDR2 is SNEGSKA (reference sequence). The CDR3 has 13 amino acids. V lost 6 bases to trimming and J lost 10 bases; unmatched junction nucleotides: 7. CDR3 sequence: CSAFRQGGSPLHF. The CDR3 bases that were read are TGCAGTGCATTTAGACAGGGGGGCTCACCC.

This clone was found many times. The missing CDR3 end, 3 residues past where the read stops, is filled in from the germline J gene. The V call is TRBV7-2, the J call TRBJ2-3; the D gene is possibly TRBD2 (6 bases). This CDR3 is built from 14 residues. Trimming took 5 bases from V and 4 from J, leaving 13 bases between them. CDR1 and CDR2 from the germline V gene are SGHTA and FQGNSA. Incomplete CDR3 DNA: TGTGCCAGCAGCACCGGGGGTGGCGCAGATACG. Translating gives CASSTGGGADT. The CDR3 as a whole reads CASSTGGGADTQYF.

This clone was seen only a few times. The DNA ends 3 residues before the CDR3 does, and the rest of the CDR3 is filled in from the germline J gene. V gene TRBV2 combines with J gene TRBJ1-2, with 9 bases identical to TRBD1. With V trimmed by 4 bases and J by 2 bases, 5 bases remained unmatched. Germline loops: CDR1 SNHLY, CDR2 FYNNEI. The CDR3 is 15 residues long. The CDR3: CASSAGTGLNYGYTF. The covered CDR3 bases are TGTGCCAGCAGTGCCGGGACAGGGCTGAACTATGGC.

This clone was seen many times. Read coverage stops 3 residues before the CDR3 terminus; the germline J gene supplies the remainder. The chain uses TRBV20-1 and TRBJ2-3; no definite D call. The CDR3 is made up of 13 amino acids. Trimming stripped 4 bases from V and 0 bases from J, with 8 bases between. Looked up from germline, CDR1 is DFQATT and CDR2 is SNEGSKA (reference sequence). CDR3 region: CSAIITSTDTQYF. CDR3 bases read: TGCAGTGCTATAATTACTAGCACAGATACG.

This clone was counted many times. Read sequence stops 3 residues before the CDR3 end, and the germline J gene provides the missing end. The chain carries TRBV29-1 and TRBJ2-3; TRBD2 matches at 7 bases. Germline V gene sequence: CDR1 SQVTM, CDR2 ANQGSEA. The CDR3 has 16 amino acids. V trimming: 4 bases; J trimming: 1 base; junction bases outside the gene matches: 11. The CDR3 here is CSVARGLGFRTDTQYF. The CDR3 bases that were read are TGCAGCGTTGCACGCGGACTAGGGTTCCGCACAGATACG.

This clone came up a few times. The read is 3 residues too short to cover the CDR3 end, so that end is filled in from the germline J gene. The chain has TRBV5-1 and TRBJ2-5, with 7 bases lining up with TRBD1. The CDR3 totals 16 residues. Germline V gene sequence: CDR1 SGHRS, CDR2 YFSETQ. V shed 3 bases, J shed 5 bases, and the junction held 13 bases outside the gene matches. Here the CDR3 reads CASSYRQGHSRETQYF. The sequenced CDR3 bases are TGCGCCAGCAGCTACCGACAGGGACACTCACGGGAGACC.